The T cell receptor (beta chain) under discussion was sequenced for a study of blood T cell repertoires in COVID-19. This table comes from immunoSEQ multiplex PCR, and its TCRdb copy is limited to in-frame clones, with some not included. The data contain about 200,000 clones, approximately 80% of them seen just once; the ten biggest clones take up approximately 0.99%. This CDR3 spans 13 amino acids. Trimming cost V 2 bases and J 2 bases, with 6 bases left between them. Germline V lookup: CDR1 SGHVS, CDR2 FQNEAQ. Details on this clone: The same CDR3 can be traced to other DNA sequences in this sample.

The receptor was isolated from a man between 60 and 75 years old with COVID-19, enrolled during active disease. Sequencing was performed on peripheral blood. The chain joins TRBV7-8 to TRBJ2-5; no definite D call. CDR3 residues: CASSLRRQETQYF. CDR3 nucleotide sequence: TGTGCCAGCAGCTTACGGCGGCAAGAGACCCAGTACTTC.